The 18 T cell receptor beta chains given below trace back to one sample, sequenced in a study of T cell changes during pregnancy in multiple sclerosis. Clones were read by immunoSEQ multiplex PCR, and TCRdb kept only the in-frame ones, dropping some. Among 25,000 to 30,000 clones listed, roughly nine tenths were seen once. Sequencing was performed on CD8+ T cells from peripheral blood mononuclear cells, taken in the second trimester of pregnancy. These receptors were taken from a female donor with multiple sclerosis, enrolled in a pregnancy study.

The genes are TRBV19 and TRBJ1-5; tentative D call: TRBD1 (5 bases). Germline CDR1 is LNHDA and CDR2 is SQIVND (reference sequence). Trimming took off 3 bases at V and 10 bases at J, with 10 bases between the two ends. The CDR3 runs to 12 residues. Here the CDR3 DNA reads TGTGCCAGTAGTATCCAGGGCCACCCCCAGCATTTT. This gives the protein CASSIQGHPQHF.

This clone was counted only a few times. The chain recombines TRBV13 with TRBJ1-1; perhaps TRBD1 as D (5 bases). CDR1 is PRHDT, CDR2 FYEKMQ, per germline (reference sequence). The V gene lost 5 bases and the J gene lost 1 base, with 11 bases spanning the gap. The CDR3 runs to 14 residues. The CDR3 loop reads CASSQNTGNTEAFF. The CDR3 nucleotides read TGTGCCAGCAGCCAAAACACAGGGAACACTGAAGCTTTCTTT. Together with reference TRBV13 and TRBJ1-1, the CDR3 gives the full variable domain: AAGVIQSPRHLIKEKRETATLKCYPIPRHDTVYWYQQGPGQDPQFLISFYEKMQSDKGSIPDRFSAQQFSDYHSELNMSSLELGDSALYFCASSQNTGNTEAFFGQGTRLTVV.

DNA for the CDR3: TGTGCCAGCAGCTTAGGACGGGAGACCTACAATGAGCAGTTCTTC. Protein sequence: CASSLGRETYNEQFF. The rearrangement joins TRBV7-8 to TRBJ2-1, with D maybe TRBD2 (6 bases). The germline V and J ends were trimmed by 1 base and 2 bases, with 9 bases remaining between them. Germline CDR1 reads SGHVS; CDR2 reads FQNEAQ. The CDR3 contains 15 residues.

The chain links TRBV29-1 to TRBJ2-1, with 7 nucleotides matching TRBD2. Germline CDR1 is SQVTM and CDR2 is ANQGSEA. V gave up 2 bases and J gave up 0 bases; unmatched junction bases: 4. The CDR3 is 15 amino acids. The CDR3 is CSVETPGGSYNEQFF. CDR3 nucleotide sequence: TGCAGCGTTGAAACCCCGGGAGGCTCCTACAATGAGCAGTTCTTC.

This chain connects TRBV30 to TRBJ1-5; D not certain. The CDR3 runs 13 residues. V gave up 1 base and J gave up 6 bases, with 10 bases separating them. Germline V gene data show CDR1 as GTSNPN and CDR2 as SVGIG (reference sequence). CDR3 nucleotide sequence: TGTGCCTGGAGTGAATTTCTCGGTCAGCCCCAGCATTTT. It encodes CAWSEFLGQPQHF.

CDR3 protein: CASSQGAGGISYEQYF. The CDR3 DNA reads TGCGCCAGCAGCCAGGGAGCGGGAGGGATCTCCTACGAGCAGTACTTC. The gene calls are TRBV4-1 and TRBJ2-7, with 10 bases identical to TRBD2. Looked up from germline, CDR1 is MGHRA and CDR2 is YSYEKL. The CDR3 is made up of 16 amino acids. The V gene end was trimmed by 3 bases and the J gene end by 0 bases; junction bases not matched to a gene: 5.

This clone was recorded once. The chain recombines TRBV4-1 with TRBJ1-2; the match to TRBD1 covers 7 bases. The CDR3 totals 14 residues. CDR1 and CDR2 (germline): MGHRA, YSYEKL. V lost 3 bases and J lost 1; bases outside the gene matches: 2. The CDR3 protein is CASSHDRDNYGYTF. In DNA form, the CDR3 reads TGCGCCAGCAGCCACGACAGGGATAACTATGGCTACACCTTC.

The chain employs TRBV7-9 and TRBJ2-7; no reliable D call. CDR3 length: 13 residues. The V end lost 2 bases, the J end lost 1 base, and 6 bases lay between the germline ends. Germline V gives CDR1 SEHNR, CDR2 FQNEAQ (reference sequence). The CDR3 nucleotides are TGTGCCAGCAGCTTACCGGGTTCCTACGAGCAGTACTTC. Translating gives CASSLPGSYEQYF.

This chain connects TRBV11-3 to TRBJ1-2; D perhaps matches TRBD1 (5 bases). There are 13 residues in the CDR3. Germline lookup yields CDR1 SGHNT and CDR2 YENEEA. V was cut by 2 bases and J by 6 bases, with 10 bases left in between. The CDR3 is CASSLRGENGYTF. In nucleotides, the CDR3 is TGTGCCAGCAGCTTACGGGGGGAGAATGGCTACACCTTC.

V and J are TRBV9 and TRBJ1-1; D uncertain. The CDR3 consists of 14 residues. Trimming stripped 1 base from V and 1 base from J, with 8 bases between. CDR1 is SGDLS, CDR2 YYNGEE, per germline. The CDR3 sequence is CASSVTAENTEAFF. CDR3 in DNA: TGTGCCAGCAGCGTAACAGCGGAGAACACTGAAGCTTTCTTT.

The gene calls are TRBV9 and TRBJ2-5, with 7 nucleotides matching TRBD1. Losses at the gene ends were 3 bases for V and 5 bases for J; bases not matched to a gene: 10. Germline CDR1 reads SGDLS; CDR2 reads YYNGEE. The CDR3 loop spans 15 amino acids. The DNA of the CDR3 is TGTGCCAGCAGCGCGTTCCAACAGGGGATGGAGACCCAGTACTTC. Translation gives CASSAFQQGMETQYF.

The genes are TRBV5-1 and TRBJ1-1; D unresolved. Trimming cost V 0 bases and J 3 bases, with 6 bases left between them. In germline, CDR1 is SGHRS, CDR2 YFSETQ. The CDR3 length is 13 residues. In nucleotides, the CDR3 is TGCGCCAGCAGCTTGGCCATGTACACTGAAGCTTTCTTT. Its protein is CASSLAMYTEAFF.

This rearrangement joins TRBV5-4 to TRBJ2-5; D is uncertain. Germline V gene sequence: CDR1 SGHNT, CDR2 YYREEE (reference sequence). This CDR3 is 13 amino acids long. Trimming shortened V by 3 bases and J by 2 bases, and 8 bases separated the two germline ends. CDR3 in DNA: TGTGCCAGCAGCTCCCAGGATCAAGAGACCCAGTACTTC. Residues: CASSSQDQETQYF.

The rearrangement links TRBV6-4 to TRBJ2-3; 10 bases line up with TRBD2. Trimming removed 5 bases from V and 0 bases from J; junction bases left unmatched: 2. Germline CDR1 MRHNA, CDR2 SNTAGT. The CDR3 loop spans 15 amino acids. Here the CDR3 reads CASSQLAGSTDTQYF. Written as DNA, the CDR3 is TGTGCCAGCAGTCAACTAGCGGGGAGCACAGATACGCAGTATTTT.

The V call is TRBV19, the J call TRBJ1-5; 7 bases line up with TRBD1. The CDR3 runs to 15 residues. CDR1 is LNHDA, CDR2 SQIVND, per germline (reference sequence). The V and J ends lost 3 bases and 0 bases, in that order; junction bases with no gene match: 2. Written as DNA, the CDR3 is TGTGCCAGTAGTATCGGACAGGATAGCAATCAGCCCCAGCATTTT. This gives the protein CASSIGQDSNQPQHF.

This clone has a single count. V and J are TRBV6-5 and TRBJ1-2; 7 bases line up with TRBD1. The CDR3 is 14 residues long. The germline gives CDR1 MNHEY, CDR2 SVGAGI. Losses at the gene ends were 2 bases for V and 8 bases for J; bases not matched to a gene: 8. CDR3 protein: CASSYAEGARGYTF. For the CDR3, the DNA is TGTGCCAGCAGTTACGCTGAGGGGGCGCGGGGCTACACCTTC.

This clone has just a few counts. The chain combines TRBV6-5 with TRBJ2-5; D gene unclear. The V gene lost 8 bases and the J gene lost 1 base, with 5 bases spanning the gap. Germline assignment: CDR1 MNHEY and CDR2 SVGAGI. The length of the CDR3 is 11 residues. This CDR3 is CASRVQETQYF. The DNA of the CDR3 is TGTGCCAGCCGGGTCCAAGAGACCCAGTACTTC.

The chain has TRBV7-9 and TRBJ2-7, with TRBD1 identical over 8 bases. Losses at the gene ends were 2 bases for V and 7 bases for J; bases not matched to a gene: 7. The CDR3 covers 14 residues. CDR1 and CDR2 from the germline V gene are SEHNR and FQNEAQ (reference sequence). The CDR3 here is CASSLPTGVGEQYF. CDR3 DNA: TGTGCCAGCAGCTTACCGACAGGGGTGGGTGAGCAGTACTTC.